The 17 T cell receptor beta chains presented below share a single source sample, sequenced in a study of blood T cell repertoires in COVID-19. Sequenced by immunoSEQ multiplex PCR; TCRdb stores in-frame clones only, minus some. Here the sample spans roughly 140,000 clones, about 81% being singletons. The specimen was peripheral blood. Source of these receptors: a woman older than 75 with acute or convalescent COVID-19.

The gene calls are TRBV25-1 and TRBJ2-3; 9 bases line up with TRBD1. The trim removed 5 bases at V and 4 bases at J, leaving 4 bases unmatched. The CDR3 sequence is 14 residues long. Germline values: CDR1 MGHDK, CDR2 SYGVNS. Here the CDR3 reads CASSRRTGADTQYF. The CDR3 DNA follows: TGTGCCAGCAGTCGCAGGACAGGGGCAGATACGCAGTATTTT.

J is TRBJ2-1 and V is TRBV9; 8 nucleotides line up with TRBD2. V trimming: 0 bases; J trimming: 4 bases; junction bases outside the gene matches: 6. CDR3 length equals 16 residues. Germline CDR1 SGDLS, CDR2 YYNGEE. CDR3 loop: CASSVGTSGNYNEQFF. For the CDR3, the DNA is TGTGCCAGCAGCGTAGGCACTAGCGGAAATTACAATGAGCAGTTCTTC. The full variable domain, in which reference TRBV9 and TRBJ2-1 provide the parts outside the CDR3, is DSGVTQTPKHLITATGQRVTLRCSPRSGDLSVYWYQQSLDQGLQFLIQYYNGEERAKGNILERFSAQQFPDLHSELNLSSLELGDSALYFCASSVGTSGNYNEQFFGPGTRLTVL.

The genes are TRBV6-5 and TRBJ2-7, with 8 bases aligning to TRBD1. The V gene end was trimmed by 5 bases and the J gene end by 6 bases; junction bases not matched to a gene: 3. CDR1 and CDR2 (germline): MNHEY, SVGAGI. The CDR3 has 12 amino acids. The CDR3 coding sequence is TGTGCCAGCAGTATACAGGGGGTCGAGCAGTACTTC. It translates to CASSIQGVEQYF.

The chain is built from TRBV6-5 and TRBJ2-7, with TRBD2 identical over 7 bases. Germline V lookup: CDR1 MNHEY, CDR2 SVGAGI. The CDR3 consists of 14 residues. With V trimmed by 3 bases and J by 4 bases, 6 bases remained unmatched. For the CDR3, the DNA is TGTGCCAGCAGTTATTTGGCAGCGGGGTACGAGCAGTACTTC. Amino acid sequence: CASSYLAAGYEQYF.

This CDR3 reads CASSPDWNQPQHF. Here the CDR3 DNA reads TGTGCCAGCTCACCAGACTGGAATCAGCCCCAGCATTTT. The rearrangement joins TRBV18 to TRBJ1-5; no definite D call. The CDR3 sequence is 13 residues long. Deletions cut 2 bases from V and 4 bases from J, with 6 bases between. From germline, CDR1 is KGHSH and CDR2 LQKENI.

The V and J genes are TRBV28 and TRBJ1-5; maybe TRBD1 (6 bases). CDR1 MDHEN and CDR2 SYDVKM come from the germline V gene. The CDR3 runs to 16 residues. Deletions cut 5 bases from V and 3 bases from J, with 17 bases between. CDR3 DNA: TGTGCCAGCAGTAACGGCAAGACAGGCAACAATCAGCCCCAGCATTTT. Its protein product is CASSNGKTGNNQPQHF.

J is TRBJ2-7 and V is TRBV7-9; D call uncertain. V lost 1 base and J lost 2, with 9 bases in between. In germline, CDR1 is SEHNR, CDR2 FQNEAQ (reference sequence). CDR3 size: 14 residues. The DNA of the CDR3 is TGTGCCAGCAGCTTAGAGCTCCCGGCCTACGAGCAGTACTTC. Protein: CASSLELPAYEQYF. Full variable domain (outside the CDR3, taken from reference TRBV7-9 and TRBJ2-7): DTGVSQNPRHKITKRGQNVTFRCDPISEHNRLYWYRQTLGQGPEFLTYFQNEAQLEKSRLLSDRFSAERPKGSFSTLEIQRTEQGDSAMYLCASSLELPAYEQYFGPGTRLTVT.

In this sample, this clone turned up a few times. The chain uses TRBV7-8 and TRBJ2-7; D is undetermined. This CDR3 comprises 12 residues. Per germline, CDR1 SGHVS and CDR2 FQNEAQ. V was pared by 5 bases and J by 3 bases, with 8 bases between. CDR3 coding DNA: TGTGCCAGCAGCCTAAGCCTCTACGAGCAGTACTTC. Its protein product is CASSLSLYEQYF.

The V call is TRBV15, the J call TRBJ2-2, with 11 nucleotides matching TRBD2. In germline, CDR1 is LNHNV, CDR2 YYDKDF (reference sequence). This CDR3 spans 18 amino acids. V gave up 2 bases and J gave up 3 bases; unmatched junction bases: 8. For the CDR3, the DNA is TGTGCCACCAGCAGACTTAGCGGGAGGGAGGGCTACACCGGGGAGCTGTTTTTT. It codes for CATSRLSGREGYTGELFF.

This clone is a singleton in its sample. The chain is built from TRBV4-1 and TRBJ1-2; D remains unclear. CDR3 size: 14 residues. Per the germline V gene, CDR1 is MGHRA and CDR2 is YSYEKL. V was cut by 0 bases and J by 3 bases, with 8 bases left in between. CDR3 loop: CASSQDIAHYGYTF. The CDR3 bases are TGCGCCAGCAGCCAAGATATAGCCCACTATGGCTACACCTTC.

The CDR3 bases are TGTGCCAGCAGTACCTTCAAGATAGCGGGGGGGTCCTACAATGAGCAGTTCTTC. Its translation is CASSTFKIAGGSYNEQFF. The chain links TRBV2 to TRBJ2-1, with 11 bases matching TRBD2. This CDR3 spans 18 amino acids. Looked up from germline, CDR1 is SNHLY and CDR2 is FYNNEI. V lost 5 bases to trimming and J lost 1 base; unmatched junction nucleotides: 10.

The rearrangement uses TRBV3-1 (or the pseudogene TRBV3-2) and TRBJ2-2; a possible D gene is TRBD2 (6 bases). The CDR3 totals 16 residues. Trimming removed 3 bases from V and 6 bases from J, with 17 bases in between. In germline, CDR1 is LGHDT, CDR2 YNNKEL (reference sequence). CDR3 DNA: TGTGCCAGCAGCCAGTCGGAGGGCTATGGACCCGGGGAGCTGTTTTTT. Its translation is CASSQSEGYGPGELFF.

The rearrangement uses TRBV5-1 and TRBJ1-3; D not resolved. The CDR3 sequence is 14 residues long. V lost 0 bases and J 5 bases, leaving 9 bases between the germline ends. Germline assignment: CDR1 SGHRS and CDR2 YFSETQ. CDR3 nucleotide sequence: TGCGCCAGCAGCTTGGATAGTCCGAGAAACACCATATATTTT. This sequence encodes CASSLDSPRNTIYF.

This clone was seen more than once but under ten times. The chain combines TRBV5-1 with TRBJ2-5; weak D call: TRBD1 (5 bases). The germline V gene has CDR1 SGHRS and CDR2 YFSETQ. The CDR3 covers 15 residues. V was pared by 4 bases and J by 4 bases, with 17 bases between. This CDR3 reads CASSPSLLGAETQYF. CDR3 in DNA: TGCGCCAGCAGCCCGAGCCTCCTAGGGGCAGAGACCCAGTACTTC.

This chain links TRBV5-1 with TRBJ1-5, with no clear D. Between the trimmed V and J ends, which lost 0 bases and 7 bases, there was a span of 8 bases. Germline V gene lookup returns CDR1 SGHRS and CDR2 YFSETQ. The CDR3 totals 13 residues. In DNA, the CDR3 is TGCGCCAGCAGCTTGGACCCTAGCCAGCCCCAGCATTTT. Amino acids: CASSLDPSQPQHF.

The chain employs TRBV24-1 and TRBJ2-5, with D uncertain. This CDR3 is 15 amino acids long. The germline V and J ends were trimmed by 4 bases and 2 bases, with 13 bases remaining between them. Germline V gene lookup returns CDR1 KGHDR and CDR2 SFDVKD. CDR3 coding DNA: TGTGCCACCAGTGACTTCGGTGCAGGACAAGAGACCCAGTACTTC. Translated, it gives CATSDFGAGQETQYF.

The V gene is TRBV6-5, the J gene TRBJ1-4, with a tentative D call TRBD1 (5 bases). There are 15 residues in the CDR3. The germline V gene has CDR1 MNHEY and CDR2 SVGAGI. The V and J ends lost 0 bases and 10 bases respectively, with 15 bases between them. CDR3 coding DNA: TGTGCCAGCAGTTACTCGACAGCCAGTCTGGGAAAACTGTTTTTT. It specifies CASSYSTASLGKLFF.